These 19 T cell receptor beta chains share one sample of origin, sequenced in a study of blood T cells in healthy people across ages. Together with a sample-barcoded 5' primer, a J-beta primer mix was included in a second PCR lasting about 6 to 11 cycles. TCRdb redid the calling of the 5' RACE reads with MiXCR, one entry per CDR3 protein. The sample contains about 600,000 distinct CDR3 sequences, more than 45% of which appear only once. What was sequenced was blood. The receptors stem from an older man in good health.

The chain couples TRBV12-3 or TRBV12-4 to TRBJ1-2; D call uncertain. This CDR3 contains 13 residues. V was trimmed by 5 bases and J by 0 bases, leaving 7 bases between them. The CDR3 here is CASSVVPNYGYTF. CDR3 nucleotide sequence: TGTGCCAGCAGTGTTGTTCCTAACTATGGCTACACCTTC.

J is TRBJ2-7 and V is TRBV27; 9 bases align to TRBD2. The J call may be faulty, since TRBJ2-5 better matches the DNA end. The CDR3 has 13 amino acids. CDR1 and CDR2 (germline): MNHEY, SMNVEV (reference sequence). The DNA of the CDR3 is TGTGCCACAAGAGCGGGAGGAAGGGAGACCCAGTACTTC. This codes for CATRAGGRETQYF.

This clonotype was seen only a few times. The CDR3 nucleotides read TGTGCCAGCAGCCCGAATGCGAGGGGGGATCAGCCCCAGCATTTT. Translating it yields CASSPNARGDQPQHF. The chain combines TRBV9 with TRBJ1-5; tentatively, D is TRBD1 (6 bases). CDR3 length: 15 residues. V was cut by 4 bases and J by 5 bases, with 16 bases left in between. The germline gives CDR1 SGDLS, CDR2 YYNGEE.

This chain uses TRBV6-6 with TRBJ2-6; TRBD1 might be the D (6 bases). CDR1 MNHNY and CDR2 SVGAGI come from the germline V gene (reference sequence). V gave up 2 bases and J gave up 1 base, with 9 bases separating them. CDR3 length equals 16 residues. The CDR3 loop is CASSYPQGSGANVLTF. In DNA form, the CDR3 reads TGTGCCAGCAGTTACCCACAGGGTTCTGGGGCCAACGTCCTGACTTTC.

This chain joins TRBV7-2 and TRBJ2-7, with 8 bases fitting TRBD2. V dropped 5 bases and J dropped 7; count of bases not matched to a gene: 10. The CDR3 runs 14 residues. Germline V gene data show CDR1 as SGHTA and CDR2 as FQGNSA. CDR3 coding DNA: TGTGCCAGCAGCCTAGGACTAGCCAGTGGGGAGCAGTACTTC. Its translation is CASSLGLASGEQYF.

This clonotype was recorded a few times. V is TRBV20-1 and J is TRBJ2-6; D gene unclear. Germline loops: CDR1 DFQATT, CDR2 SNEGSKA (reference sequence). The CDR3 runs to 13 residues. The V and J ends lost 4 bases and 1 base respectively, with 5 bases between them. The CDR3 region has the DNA TGCAGTGCTATGATTTCTGGGGCCAACGTCCTGACTTTC. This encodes CSAMISGANVLTF.

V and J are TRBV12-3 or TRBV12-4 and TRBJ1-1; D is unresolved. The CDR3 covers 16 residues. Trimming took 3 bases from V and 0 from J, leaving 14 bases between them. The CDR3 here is CASSFAVSSLNTEAFF. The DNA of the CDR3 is TGTGCCAGCAGTTTCGCAGTTAGTAGCCTGAACACTGAAGCTTTCTTT.

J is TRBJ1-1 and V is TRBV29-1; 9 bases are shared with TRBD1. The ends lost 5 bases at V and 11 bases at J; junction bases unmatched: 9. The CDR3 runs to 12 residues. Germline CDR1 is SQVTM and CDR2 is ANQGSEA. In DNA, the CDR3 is TGCAGCGTTATCGGACAGGGGCCCCCGGCTTTCTTT. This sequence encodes CSVIGQGPPAFF.

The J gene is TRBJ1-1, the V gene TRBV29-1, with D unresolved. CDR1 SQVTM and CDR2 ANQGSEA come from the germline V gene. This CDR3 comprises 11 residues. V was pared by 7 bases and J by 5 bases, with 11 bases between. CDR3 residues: CSGHEDTEAFF. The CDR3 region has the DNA TGCAGCGGCCATGAGGATACTGAAGCTTTCTTT. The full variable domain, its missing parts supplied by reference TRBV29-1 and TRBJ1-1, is SAVISQKPSRDICQRGTSLTIQCQVDSQVTMMFWYRQQPGQSLTLIATANQGSEATYESGFVIDKFPISRPNLTFSTLTVSNMSPEDSSIYLCSGHEDTEAFFGQGTRLTVV.

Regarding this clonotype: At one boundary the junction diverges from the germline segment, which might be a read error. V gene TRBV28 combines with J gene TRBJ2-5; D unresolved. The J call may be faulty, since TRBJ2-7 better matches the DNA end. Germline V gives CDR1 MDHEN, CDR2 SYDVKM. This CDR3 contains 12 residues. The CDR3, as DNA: TGTACCAGCAGTCCCCAGCGCTACGAGCAGTACTTC. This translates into CTSSPQRYEQYF.

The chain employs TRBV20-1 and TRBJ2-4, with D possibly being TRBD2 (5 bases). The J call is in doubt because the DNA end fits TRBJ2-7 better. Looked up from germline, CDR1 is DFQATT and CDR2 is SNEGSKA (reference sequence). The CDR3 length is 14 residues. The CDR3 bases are TGCAGTGCTAGACTCAGCGGACGTGCCTACGAGCAGTACTTC. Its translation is CSARLSGRAYEQYF.

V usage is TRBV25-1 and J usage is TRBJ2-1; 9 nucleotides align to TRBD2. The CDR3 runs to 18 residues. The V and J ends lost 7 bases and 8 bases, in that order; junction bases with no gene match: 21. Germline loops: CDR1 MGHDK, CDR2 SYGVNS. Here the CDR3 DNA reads TGTGCCAGCAATCACCCAGGTGCAGAGCGGGGGGCCTTTGATGAGCAGTTCTTC. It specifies CASNHPGAERGAFDEQFF.

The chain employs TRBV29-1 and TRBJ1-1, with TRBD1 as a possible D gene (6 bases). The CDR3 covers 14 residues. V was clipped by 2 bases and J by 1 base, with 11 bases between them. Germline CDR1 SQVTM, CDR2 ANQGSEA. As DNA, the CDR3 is TGCAGCGTTGAACCTAGGACAGCGAACACTGAAGCTTTCTTT. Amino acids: CSVEPRTANTEAFF.

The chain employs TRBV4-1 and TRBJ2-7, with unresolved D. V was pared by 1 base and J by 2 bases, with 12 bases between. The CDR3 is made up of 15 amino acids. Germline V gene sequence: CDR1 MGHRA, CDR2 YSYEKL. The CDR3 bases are TGCGCCAGCAGCCAAGCAGGCGGCAGAACCTACGAGCAGTACTTC. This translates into CASSQAGGRTYEQYF.

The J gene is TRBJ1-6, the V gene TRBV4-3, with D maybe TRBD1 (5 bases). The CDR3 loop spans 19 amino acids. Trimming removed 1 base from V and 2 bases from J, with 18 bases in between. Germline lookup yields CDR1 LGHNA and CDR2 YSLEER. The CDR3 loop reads CASSQGSVRDAAYNSPLHF. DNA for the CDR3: TGCGCCAGCAGCCAAGGCTCAGTTAGGGACGCGGCCTATAATTCACCCCTCCACTTT.

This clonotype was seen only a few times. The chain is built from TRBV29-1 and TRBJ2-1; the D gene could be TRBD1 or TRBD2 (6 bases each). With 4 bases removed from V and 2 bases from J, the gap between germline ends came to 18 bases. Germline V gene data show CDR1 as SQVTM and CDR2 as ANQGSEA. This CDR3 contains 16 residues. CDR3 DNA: TGCAGCGTTGTGGGTTGGGGGGCAAGGACCTACAATGAGCAGTTCTTC. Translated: CSVVGWGARTYNEQFF.

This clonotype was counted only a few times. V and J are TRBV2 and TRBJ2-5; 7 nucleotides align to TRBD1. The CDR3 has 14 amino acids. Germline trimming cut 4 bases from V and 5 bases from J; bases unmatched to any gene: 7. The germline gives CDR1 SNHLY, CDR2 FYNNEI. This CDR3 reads CASSATGVRETQYF. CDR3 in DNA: TGTGCCAGCAGTGCTACAGGGGTCCGCGAGACCCAGTACTTC.

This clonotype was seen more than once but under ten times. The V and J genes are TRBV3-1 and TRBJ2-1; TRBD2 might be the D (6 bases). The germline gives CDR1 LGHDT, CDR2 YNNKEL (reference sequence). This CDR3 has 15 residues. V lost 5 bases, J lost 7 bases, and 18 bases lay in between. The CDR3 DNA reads TGTGCCAGCAGCTCACGACTAGGCCGCGCGAATGAGCAGTTCTTC. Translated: CASSSRLGRANEQFF.

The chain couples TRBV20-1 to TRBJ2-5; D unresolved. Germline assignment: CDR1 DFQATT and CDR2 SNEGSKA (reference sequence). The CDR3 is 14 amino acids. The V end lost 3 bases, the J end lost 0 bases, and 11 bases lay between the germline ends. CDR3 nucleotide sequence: TGCAGTGCTAGGAAGTCCCCGGACCAAGAGACCCAGTACTTC. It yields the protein CSARKSPDQETQYF.